The 20 T cell receptor beta chains in this list originate from one sample, sequenced in a study of response to subunit inactivated influenza vaccine. Each CDR3 protein gets one entry after TCRdb re-called the RT-PCR reads with MiXCR. The sample lists hundreds of thousands of distinct CDR3 sequences; 12% to 15% were seen once. The specimen comprised PBMCs from blood, sampled approximately 15 days before vaccination. These receptors came from a man aged 45-60 years who received an inactivated influenza vaccine.

The gene calls are TRBV20-1 and TRBJ2-5, with 10 bases aligning to TRBD2. CDR3 length: 14 residues. Germline-derived CDR1 and CDR2 are DFQATT and SNEGSKA (reference sequence). Trimming cost V 0 bases and J 6 bases; bases outside gene matches: 4. CDR3 sequence reads: CSAREASGGKTQYF. The CDR3 DNA sequence: TGCAGTGCTAGAGAGGCTAGCGGGGGAAAGACCCAGTACTTC.

There are a few counts of this clonotype. This rearrangement joins TRBV20-1 to TRBJ2-2; no reliable D call. There are 14 residues in the CDR3. The V gene's germline CDR1 is DFQATT and CDR2 SNEGSKA (reference sequence). V dropped 0 bases and J dropped 6 bases, with 11 bases sitting between them. The CDR3 DNA reads as TGCAGTGCTAGAGATAGGGTGGGCGCCGGGGAGCTGTTTTTT. As protein: CSARDRVGAGELFF.

The chain recombines TRBV29-1 with TRBJ2-7; weak D call: TRBD2 (6 bases). The length of the CDR3 is 12 residues. Germline assignment: CDR1 SQVTM and CDR2 ANQGSEA. Trimming left V 4 bases short and J 6 bases short, with 13 bases between. The DNA for the CDR3 is TGCAGCGTTGCACAGGCGGAGGGCGAGCAGTACTTC. As protein: CSVAQAEGEQYF.

V and J are TRBV19 and TRBJ1-1, with a tentative D call TRBD1 (5 bases). The CDR3 sequence is 13 residues long. V lost 10 bases, J lost 10 bases, and 22 bases lay in between. Germline V gene sequence: CDR1 LNHDA, CDR2 SQIVND (reference sequence). The CDR3 nucleotides read TGTGCCACGTCCCGGGACCGTAACGGGCGAGCTTTCTTT. This encodes CATSRDRNGRAFF.

This clonotype was detected ten times or more. CDR3 nucleotide sequence: TGTGCCAGCAGCCAAGAATGGACTAGCGGCTACGAGCAGTACTTC. This sequence encodes CASSQEWTSGYEQYF. The rearrangement uses TRBV4-2 and TRBJ2-7; 10 bases align to TRBD2. After removal of 0 bases from V and 3 bases from J, the junction contained 2 bases not matched to a gene. This CDR3 contains 15 residues. Germline lookup yields CDR1 LGHNA and CDR2 YNFKEQ.

The chain uses TRBV7-2 and TRBJ2-2; 7 bases align to TRBD2. This CDR3 is built from 19 residues. Trimming at V came to 0 bases and at J to 3 bases, leaving 13 bases not matched to a gene. Per germline, CDR1 SGHTA and CDR2 FQGNSA. DNA of the CDR3: TGTGCCAGCAGCTTAGCGGGGTGGAGGCTAGCGGAGTACACCGGGGAGCTGTTTTTT. It is translated as CASSLAGWRLAEYTGELFF.

Only a few counts were recorded for this clonotype. V is TRBV5-1 and J is TRBJ2-7, with TRBD2 matching 8 bases. CDR3 length: 16 residues. The germline V gene has CDR1 SGHRS and CDR2 YFSETQ. Trimming at V came to 4 bases and at J to 4 bases, leaving 13 bases not matched to a gene. The CDR3 spells CASSLMETGGPYEQYF. The CDR3 DNA reads as TGCGCCAGCAGCCTTATGGAAACGGGAGGGCCTTACGAGCAGTACTTC.

This clonotype was observed a few times. The chain uses TRBV5-1 and TRBJ2-5; unclear D gene. Germline assignment: CDR1 SGHRS and CDR2 YFSETQ. The CDR3 is made up of 12 amino acids. Trimming left V 5 bases short and J 0 bases short, with 5 bases between. In nucleotides, the CDR3 is TGCGCCAGCAGATTGTACCAAGAGACCCAGTACTTC. Protein sequence: CASRLYQETQYF.

The V call is TRBV27, the J call TRBJ1-1; D is ambiguous. V dropped 5 bases and J dropped 6 bases, with 10 bases sitting between them. The germline V gene has CDR1 MNHEY and CDR2 SMNVEV (reference sequence). This CDR3 region has 12 residues. CDR3 DNA: TGTGCCAGCAGTCATTTGGAGTCTGAAGCTTTCTTT. Its translation: CASSHLESEAFF.

In DNA, the CDR3 is TGTGCCAGCAGCTCACAGGGGAAGTACGAGCAGTACTTC. Translation gives CASSSQGKYEQYF. The gene calls are TRBV7-6 and TRBJ2-7; TRBD1 aligns across 7 bases. The germline gives CDR1 SGHVS, CDR2 FNYEAQ. The V segment lost 4 bases and the J segment 4 bases; nucleotides outside the gene matches: 4. CDR3 length: 13 residues.

This clonotype has more than one count but fewer than ten. V gene TRBV6-2 or TRBV6-3 combines with J gene TRBJ2-5; 9 positions agree with TRBD2. Unmatched junction bases numbered 15, after V lost 6 bases and J lost 7 bases. This CDR3 contains 16 residues. Germline V gene sequence: CDR1 MNHEY, CDR2 SVGEGT. CDR3 in amino acids: CASSSNIAGDQRTQYF. The CDR3 DNA reads TGTGCCAGCAGCTCAAATATAGCGGGGGACCAACGGACCCAGTACTTC.

This clonotype has at least ten counts. The chain uses TRBV11-3 and TRBJ2-3, with no clear D. The CDR3 is made up of 14 amino acids. The germline V gene encodes CDR1 SGHNT and CDR2 YENEEA. Between the trimmed V and J ends, which lost 5 bases and 0 bases, there was a span of 9 bases. CDR3: CASSPDKSTDTQYF. Written as DNA, the CDR3 is TGTGCCAGCAGCCCCGACAAGAGCACAGATACGCAGTATTTT.

The J gene is TRBJ2-5, the V gene TRBV11-2; 7 bases line up with TRBD2. With 3 bases clipped from V and 3 bases from J, the junction kept 4 bases outside the gene matches. This CDR3 has 14 residues. Per the germline V gene, CDR1 is SGHAT and CDR2 is FQNNGV. CDR3 sequence: CASSFGTKKETQYF. DNA of the CDR3: TGTGCCAGCAGCTTTGGGACTAAGAAAGAGACCCAGTACTTC.

This clonotype has at least ten counts. This chain connects TRBV5-1 to TRBJ2-5, with D possibly TRBD1 on 6 matching bases. This CDR3 spans 16 amino acids. The V and J ends lost 0 bases and 0 bases respectively, with 12 bases between them. CDR1 is SGHRS, CDR2 YFSETQ, per germline. The CDR3 bases are TGCGCCAGCAGCTTGGGCACAGGGATGTACCAAGAGACCCAGTACTTC. It specifies CASSLGTGMYQETQYF.

This clonotype turned up a few times. This chain uses TRBV5-1 with TRBJ2-7, with D unresolved. Deletions cut 0 bases from V and 2 bases from J, with 15 bases between. Looked up from germline, CDR1 is SGHRS and CDR2 is YFSETQ. The CDR3 totals 16 residues. CDR3: CASSLEPFGSAYEQYF. The DNA for the CDR3 is TGCGCCAGCAGCTTGGAACCATTTGGGTCCGCCTACGAGCAGTACTTC.

This clonotype was recorded at least ten times. The chain employs TRBV5-5 and TRBJ1-2; 9 bases are a match to TRBD1. The CDR3 consists of 15 residues. With 0 bases clipped from V and 5 bases from J, the junction kept 5 bases outside the gene matches. Germline loops: CDR1 SGHKS, CDR2 YYEKEE (reference sequence). The CDR3 spells CASSLAAQGAYGYTF. CDR3 nucleotide sequence: TGTGCCAGCAGCTTGGCCGCACAGGGGGCTTATGGCTACACCTTC.

This chain connects TRBV24-1 to TRBJ2-5; TRBD1 is a possible D gene (5 bases). In germline, CDR1 is KGHDR, CDR2 SFDVKD. The CDR3 extends over 15 amino acids. The V and J ends lost 5 bases and 3 bases respectively, with 15 bases between them. CDR3 residues: CATSGTALGEETQYF. The CDR3 bases are TGTGCCACCAGTGGAACAGCCCTAGGGGAAGAGACCCAGTACTTC.

This chain connects TRBV6-1 to TRBJ2-2; 9 positions agree with TRBD1. The CDR3 has 15 amino acids. Per the germline V gene, CDR1 is MNHNS and CDR2 is SASEGT. J gave up 6 bases and V 7 bases, and 9 bases lay outside the gene matches. The CDR3 here is CASKYTTGGAGELFF. DNA for the CDR3: TGTGCCAGCAAATATACCACAGGGGGCGCCGGGGAGCTGTTTTTT.

The chain joins TRBV10-3 to TRBJ2-1, with TRBD2 identical over 8 bases. Per the germline V gene, CDR1 is ENHRY and CDR2 is SYGVKD. The CDR3 totals 15 residues. The ends lost 6 bases at V and 0 bases at J; junction bases unmatched: 4. CDR3 nucleotides: TGTGCCATCAGAAGAAGCGGGAGCTCCTACAATGAGCAGTTCTTC. Translated: CAIRRSGSSYNEQFF.

Many counts were recorded for this clonotype. V and J are TRBV20-1 and TRBJ2-4; unclear D gene. Germline values: CDR1 DFQATT, CDR2 SNEGSKA (reference sequence). The CDR3 length is 14 residues. V was cut by 6 bases and J by 0 bases, with 12 bases left in between. The CDR3, as DNA: TGCAGTGCCCTAGAATCTCTAGCCAAAAACATTCAGTACTTC. Protein product: CSALESLAKNIQYF.